These 14 T cell receptor beta chains were sequenced from one sample in a study of T-cell memory formation after mild COVID-19. TCRdb analysed the 5' RACE reads with MiXCR anew, one entry per CDR3 protein. Here the sample spans some 330,000 distinct CDR3 sequences, 20% to 25% being singletons. Sequenced: PBMCs or a T cell subset sorted from them (not recorded which). Receptors originate from an adult woman who had mild COVID-19 (a few samples of this study predate the infection). Cell type and time point are not known.

A few counts support this clonotype. The rearrangement uses TRBV29-1 and TRBJ2-1; 10 positions agree with TRBD2. The CDR3 has 18 residues. V lost 0 bases and J lost 8; bases outside the gene matches: 16. Germline CDR1 SQVTM, CDR2 ANQGSEA. The CDR3, as DNA: TGCAGCGTTGAAGATCTTGAACTCTCTAGCGGGAGCCGGGATGAGCAGTTCTTC. It translates to CSVEDLELSSGSRDEQFF.

The chain links TRBV6-1 to TRBJ2-5; TRBD2 matches at 9 bases. CDR3 length: 16 amino acids. The V and J ends lost 3 bases and 3 bases, in that order; junction bases with no gene match: 8. Germline-derived CDR1 and CDR2 are MNHNS and SASEGT. This chain's CDR3 is CASSEELAGPKETQYF. Written as DNA, the CDR3 is TGTGCCAGCAGTGAGGAACTAGCGGGCCCGAAAGAGACCCAGTACTTC.

This clonotype has only a few counts. V usage is TRBV14 and J usage is TRBJ1-1; 8 nucleotides line up with TRBD1. The CDR3 spans 15 residues. The junction had 10 bases not matched to a gene; V was cut back by 6 bases and J by 4 bases. Germline V lookup: CDR1 SGHDN, CDR2 FVKESK. CDR3 sequence reads: CASRYGQGEGTEAFF. CDR3 DNA: TGTGCCAGCAGGTACGGACAGGGAGAGGGCACTGAAGCTTTCTTT. Full variable domain (remainder filled in from reference TRBV14 and TRBJ1-1): EAGVTQFPSHSVIEKGQTVTLRCDPISGHDNLYWYRRVMGKEIKFLLHFVKESKQDESGMPNNRFLAERTGGTYSTLKVQPAELEDSGVYFCASRYGQGEGTEAFFGQGTRLTVV.

This clonotype was detected a few times. The chain links TRBV29-1 to TRBJ2-5; D gene ambiguous. This CDR3 region has 15 residues. Germline lookup yields CDR1 SQVTM and CDR2 ANQGSEA. V dropped 7 bases and J dropped 3 bases, with 21 bases sitting between them. The CDR3 region has the DNA TGCAGCGCCAAGGAACCAAGGATTTTGGAAGAGACCCAGTACTTC. It specifies CSAKEPRILEETQYF. Full variable domain (remainder filled in from reference TRBV29-1 and TRBJ2-5): SAVISQKPSRDICQRGTSLTIQCQVDSQVTMMFWYRQQPGQSLTLIATANQGSEATYESGFVIDKFPISRPNLTFSTLTVSNMSPEDSSIYLCSAKEPRILEETQYFGPGTRLLVL.

The chain has TRBV27 and TRBJ2-1; maybe TRBD1 (6 bases). Germline V gene sequence: CDR1 MNHEY, CDR2 SMNVEV (reference sequence). V shed 5 bases and J shed 6 bases, with 14 bases lying between them. The CDR3 covers 14 residues. This CDR3 is CASSQGSRVNEQFF. In DNA form, the CDR3 reads TGTGCCAGCAGTCAGGGGAGTAGAGTCAATGAGCAGTTCTTC.

The rearrangement joins TRBV10-3 to TRBJ2-3, with TRBD1 identical over 8 bases. Germline assignment: CDR1 ENHRY and CDR2 SYGVKD. V dropped 4 bases and J dropped 4; count of bases not matched to a gene: 4. The CDR3 spans 14 residues. CDR3 loop: CAISGQGIADTQYF. CDR3 in DNA: TGTGCCATCAGTGGACAGGGGATCGCAGATACGCAGTATTTT.

This clonotype came up once. The chain is built from TRBV20-1 and TRBJ2-3; D is unresolved. V was clipped by 6 bases and J by 4 bases, with 11 bases between them. This CDR3 has 12 amino acids. CDR1 is DFQATT, CDR2 SNEGSKA, per germline (reference sequence). CDR3 amino acids: CSARRPPDTQYF. The CDR3 nucleotides are TGCAGTGCCCGGCGACCGCCAGATACGCAGTATTTT.

This clonotype has a count of ten or more. This chain links TRBV12-3 or TRBV12-4 with TRBJ1-5, with D perhaps matching TRBD1 (5 bases). This CDR3 is 15 amino acids long. V lost 2 bases and J 1 base, leaving 9 bases between the germline ends. The CDR3 loop is CASSLQGISNQPQHF. DNA of the CDR3: TGTGCCAGCAGTTTACAGGGTATAAGCAATCAGCCCCAGCATTTT.

There are many counts of this clonotype. The V call is TRBV9, the J call TRBJ2-1; TRBD2 matches 7 bases. With V trimmed by 2 bases and J by 8 bases, 7 bases remained unmatched. This CDR3 region has 14 residues. Germline V gives CDR1 SGDLS, CDR2 YYNGEE. CDR3 residues: CASSVGGSNYEQFF. The DNA for the CDR3 is TGTGCCAGCAGCGTGGGCGGGAGTAACTATGAGCAGTTCTTC. Together with reference TRBV9 and TRBJ2-1, the CDR3 gives the full variable domain: DSGVTQTPKHLITATGQRVTLRCSPRSGDLSVYWYQQSLDQGLQFLIQYYNGEERAKGNILERFSAQQFPDLHSELNLSSLELGDSALYFCASSVGGSNYEQFFGPGTRLTVL.

The chain joins TRBV7-2 to TRBJ1-5; D call uncertain. The germline V gene encodes CDR1 SGHTA and CDR2 FQGNSA. This CDR3 comprises 15 residues. V was clipped by 1 base and J by 1 base, with 8 bases between them. The CDR3 is CASSLESGSNQPQHF. The CDR3 DNA sequence: TGTGCCAGCAGCTTAGAATCTGGGAGCAATCAGCCCCAGCATTTT. Complete variable domain (other parts from reference TRBV7-2 and TRBJ1-5): GAGVSQSPSNKVTEKGKDVELRCDPISGHTALYWYRQSLGQGLEFLIYFQGNSAPDKSGLPSDRFSAERTGGSVSTLTIQRTQQEDSAVYLCASSLESGSNQPQHFGDGTRLSIL.

The CDR3 DNA reads TGTGCCAGCAGTTACTCGCGACAGAGGGTTGAAGCTTTCTTT. Residues: CASSYSRQRVEAFF. The chain couples TRBV6-2 or TRBV6-3 to TRBJ1-1; D perhaps matches TRBD1 (5 bases). The germline V gene has CDR1 MNHEY and CDR2 SVGEGT. V lost 0 bases, J lost 7 bases, and 12 bases lay in between. The length of the CDR3 is 14 residues.

The table lists this clonotype with a few counts. This chain links TRBV12-3 or TRBV12-4 with TRBJ2-5, with 9 bases that match TRBD1. The CDR3 is 15 amino acids. The trim removed 6 bases at V and 1 base at J, leaving 6 bases unmatched. CDR3 loop: CASSGTGQGQETQYF. DNA for the CDR3: TGTGCCAGCAGCGGTACGGGACAGGGCCAAGAGACCCAGTACTTC.

In its sample, this clonotype was seen a few times. V and J are TRBV7-9 and TRBJ2-7, with a possible D match to TRBD2 (6 bases). The CDR3 extends over 15 amino acids. Trimming cost V 4 bases and J 3 bases, with 16 bases left between them. The germline CDR1 and CDR2 sequences are SEHNR and FQNEAQ (reference sequence). The CDR3 DNA sequence: TGTGCCAGCAGCTCTCAGGGAGGAGGTCGCTACGAGCAGTACTTC. This translates into CASSSQGGGRYEQYF.

The rearrangement uses TRBV5-4 and TRBJ2-3; 8 bases match TRBD2. J lost 2 bases, V lost 4 bases, and 12 bases had no gene match. The CDR3 has 17 amino acids. The germline CDR1 and CDR2 sequences are SGHNT and YYREEE (reference sequence). CDR3 protein: CASSLGLVAGPTDTQYF. CDR3 nucleotide sequence: TGTGCCAGCAGCCTGGGACTAGTAGCGGGTCCCACAGATACGCAGTATTTT.